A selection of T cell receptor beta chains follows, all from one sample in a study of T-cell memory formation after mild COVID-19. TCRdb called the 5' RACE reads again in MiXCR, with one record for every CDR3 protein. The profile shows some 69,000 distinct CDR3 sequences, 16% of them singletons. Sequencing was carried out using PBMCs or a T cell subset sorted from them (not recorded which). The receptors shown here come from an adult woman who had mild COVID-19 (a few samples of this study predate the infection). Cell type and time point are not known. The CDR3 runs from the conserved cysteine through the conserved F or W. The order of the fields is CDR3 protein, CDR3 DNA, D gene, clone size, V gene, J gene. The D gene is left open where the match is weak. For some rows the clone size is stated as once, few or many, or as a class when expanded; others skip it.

CDR3aa: CASRAGTGSTGELFF
CDR3nt: TGTGCCAGCAGAGCCGGGACCGGGAGCACCGGGGAGCTGTTTTTT
d_gene: .
abundance: few
v_gene: TRBV12-3/TRBV12-4
j_gene: TRBJ2-2

CDR3aa: CAWTPGTSGNTIYF
CDR3nt: TGTGCCTGGACCCCAGGGACTTCTGGAAACACCATATATTTT
d_gene: .
abundance: .
v_gene: TRBV30
j_gene: TRBJ1-3

CDR3aa: CASSYGQGEWDTIYF
CDR3nt: TGCGCCAGCAGCTACGGACAGGGCGAATGGGACACCATATATTTT
d_gene: TRBD1
abundance: .
v_gene: TRBV4-3
j_gene: TRBJ1-3

CDR3aa: CASSSLGQGFTAGYTF
CDR3nt: TGTGCCAGCAGCTCTTTAGGACAGGGTTTCACCGCTGGCTACACCTTC
d_gene: TRBD1
abundance: .
v_gene: TRBV13
j_gene: TRBJ1-2

CDR3aa: CASSLSLATGELFF
CDR3nt: TGTGCCAGCAGTTTATCCCTAGCCACCGGGGAGCTGTTTTTT
d_gene: .
abundance: .
v_gene: TRBV12-3/TRBV12-4
j_gene: TRBJ2-2

CDR3aa: CASSQAYASYNEQFF
CDR3nt: TGTGCCAGCAGCCAAGCTTATGCGTCCTACAATGAGCAGTTCTTC
d_gene: .
abundance: .
v_gene: TRBV14
j_gene: TRBJ2-1

CDR3aa: CASSLEGAGTYEQYF
CDR3nt: TGTGCCAGCAGCCTCGAGGGAGCGGGGACCTACGAGCAGTACTTC
d_gene: TRBD2
abundance: once
v_gene: TRBV5-6
j_gene: TRBJ2-7

CDR3aa: CASSQFQGNYEQYF
CDR3nt: TGTGCCAGCAGCCAATTTCAGGGGAACTACGAGCAGTACTTC
d_gene: .
abundance: .
v_gene: TRBV3-1
j_gene: TRBJ2-7

CDR3aa: CASRGDRADGYTF
CDR3nt: TGTGCCAGCAGAGGGGACAGGGCTGATGGCTACACCTTC
d_gene: TRBD1
abundance: few
v_gene: TRBV12-3/TRBV12-4
j_gene: TRBJ1-2

CDR3aa: CASSQVKTGEWDTEAFF
CDR3nt: TGTGCCAGCAGCCAAGTGAAAACAGGGGAGTGGGACACTGAAGCTTTCTTT
d_gene: TRBD1
abundance: once
v_gene: TRBV14
j_gene: TRBJ1-1

CDR3aa: CASSIGTGNTEAFF
CDR3nt: TGTGCCAGCAGTATTGGGACAGGAAACACTGAAGCTTTCTTT
d_gene: TRBD1
abundance: .
v_gene: TRBV5-6
j_gene: TRBJ1-1

CDR3aa: CASSPSGTGTGELFF
CDR3nt: TGTGCCAGCAGCCCTAGCGGGACGGGCACCGGGGAGCTGTTTTTT
d_gene: TRBD2
abundance: .
v_gene: TRBV7-9
j_gene: TRBJ2-2

CDR3aa: CATSDSSGQETQYF
CDR3nt: TGTGCCACCAGTGATTCTAGCGGACAAGAGACCCAGTACTTC
d_gene: TRBD2
abundance: .
v_gene: TRBV24-1
j_gene: TRBJ2-5

CDR3aa: CASSRLAGGGTDTQYF
CDR3nt: TGTGCCAGCAGCCGACTAGCGGGAGGTGGGACAGATACGCAGTATTTT
d_gene: TRBD2
abundance: .
v_gene: TRBV11-2
j_gene: TRBJ2-3

CDR3aa: CASSWTSPLSRRFSSYEQYF
CDR3nt: TGCGCCAGCAGCTGGACCTCCCCTCTTTCGCGGCGGTTCTCCTCCTACGAGCAGTACTTC
d_gene: .
abundance: few
v_gene: TRBV5-1
j_gene: TRBJ2-7

CDR3aa: CASSLVSGYEQYF
CDR3nt: TGTGCCAGCAGTTTAGTATCAGGGTACGAGCAGTACTTC
d_gene: .
abundance: .
v_gene: TRBV12-3/TRBV12-4
j_gene: TRBJ2-7

CDR3aa: CASSTKTGEADTQYF
CDR3nt: TGTGCCAGCAGCACGAAGACGGGGGAGGCAGATACGCAGTATTTT
d_gene: .
abundance: many
v_gene: TRBV4-2
j_gene: TRBJ2-3